These T cell receptor beta chains were read from a single sample in a study of blood T cells in healthy people across ages. TCRdb passed the 5' RACE reads through MiXCR, listing each CDR3 protein once. The table includes hundreds of thousands of distinct CDR3 sequences, 45% to 55% detected once. Sequencing input: blood. All receptors derive from an elderly man in good health. CDR3s include the opening cysteine and the closing phenylalanine or tryptophan. The D gene is left open where the match is weak. The size of a clone is reported for some rows only, either as once, few or many, or as a class for expanded clones.

cdr3_aa	cdr3_nt	clone_size	d_call	v_call	j_call
CASNLRSSGTNGFF	TGTGCCAGCAACCTAAGGTCTAGCGGGACCAACGGGTTCTTC	NA	TRBD2	TRBV28	TRBJ2-1
CACSPPRGRGGEKLFF	TGCGCCTGCAGCCCACCCCGAGGCAGGGGTGGCGAAAAACTGTTTTTT	few	NA	TRBV4-1	TRBJ1-4
CAISGLRDHYGYTF	TGTGCCATCAGTGGGTTACGGGACCACTATGGCTACACCTTC	few	NA	TRBV10-3	TRBJ1-2
CASSLWVGEQYF	TGTGCCAGCAGCTTGTGGGTCGGCGAGCAGTACTTC	many	NA	TRBV5-5	TRBJ2-7
CSAYPGLAGVNEQYF	TGCAGTGCTTACCCGGGACTAGCGGGAGTTAACGAGCAGTACTTC	once	TRBD2	TRBV20-1	TRBJ2-7
CAIKAQGLVDEQFF	TGTGCCATCAAGGCGCAGGGTCTGGTGGATGAGCAGTTCTTC	NA	NA	TRBV10-3	TRBJ2-1
CASRTSYLGNEQFF	TGTGCCAGCAGGACTAGCTACTTGGGGAATGAGCAGTTCTTC	NA	TRBD2	TRBV2	TRBJ2-1
CASSLVGIEQFF	TGTGCCAGCAGCTTAGTGGGGATAGAGCAGTTCTTC	few	NA	TRBV7-9	TRBJ2-1
CASSLVLGPSYNEQFF	TGTGCCAGCAGCTTAGTTCTGGGGCCCTCCTACAATGAGCAGTTCTTC	few	NA	TRBV7-2	TRBJ2-1
CASSLESLLAKNIQYF	TGTGCCAGCAGCTTAGAGAGTCTCTTAGCCAAAAACATTCAGTACTTC	NA	NA	TRBV7-2	TRBJ2-4
CASSLDPVLGYTF	TGTGCCAGCAGCTTAGATCCAGTTTTGGGCTACACCTTC	few	NA	TRBV7-9	TRBJ1-2
CSAMDRLNSPLHF	TGCAGTGCTATGGACAGACTTAATTCACCCCTCCACTTT	NA	NA	TRBV20-1	TRBJ1-6
CASSLQLHVNEQFF	TGTGCCAGCAGTTTACAGCTTCATGTTAATGAGCAGTTCTTC	NA	NA	TRBV12-3/TRBV12-4	TRBJ2-1
CASSSLYYGYTF	TGTGCCAGCAGTTCCCTTTACTATGGCTACACCTTC	few	NA	TRBV12-3/TRBV12-4	TRBJ1-2
CASSPIWGSGYTF	TGTGCCAGCAGCCCAATTTGGGGCTCTGGCTACACCTTC	NA	NA	TRBV14	TRBJ1-2
CASRGQYQETQYF	TGTGCCAGCAGGGGACAGTACCAAGAGACCCAGTACTTC	many	TRBD1	TRBV6-6	TRBJ2-5
CASSQDLSGQTYNSPLHF	TGCGCCAGCAGCCAAGATCTTAGCGGACAGACATATAATTCACCCCTCCACTTT	NA	NA	TRBV4-1	TRBJ1-6
CASSMTREKLFF	TGTGCCAGCAGCATGACGCGGGAAAAACTGTTTTTT	NA	NA	TRBV7-9	TRBJ1-4
CASSSGTGVLSYNEQFF	TGTGCCAGCAGCTCAGGGACAGGGGTATTGTCCTACAATGAGCAGTTCTTC	few	TRBD1	TRBV11-2	TRBJ2-1
CASSGISGAPSYNEQFF	TGTGCCAGCAGTGGTATTAGTGGGGCCCCCTCCTACAATGAGCAGTTCTTC	NA	NA	TRBV6-1	TRBJ2-1
CASSPETLPYYGYTF	TGTGCCAGCAGCCCCGAGACACTCCCGTACTATGGCTACACCTTC	few	NA	TRBV14	TRBJ1-2
CATSDAQSGRYYNEQFF	TGTGCCACCAGTGATGCCCAAAGCGGGAGGTATTACAATGAGCAGTTCTTC	NA	TRBD2	TRBV24-1	TRBJ2-1
CVSSWTRSGYNEQFF	TGTGTCAGCAGTTGGACTAGATCGGGCTACAATGAGCAGTTCTTC	NA	TRBD2	TRBV6-2/TRBV6-3	TRBJ2-1
CASRPGHTFGGEQYF	TGTGCCAGCAGACCGGGACACACCTTCGGTGGTGAGCAGTACTTC	few	NA	TRBV6-2/TRBV6-3	TRBJ2-4
CASSLGSSNYGYTF	TGTGCCAGCAGCTTAGGATCATCTAACTATGGCTACACCTTC	NA	NA	TRBV7-8	TRBJ1-2
CASSQEGISYEQYF	TGTGCCAGCAGCCAAGAGGGGATCTCCTACGAGCAGTACTTC	few	NA	TRBV3-1	TRBJ2-7
CASSSALGQFQETQYF	TGTGCCAGCAGCTCCGCCCTCGGACAGTTTCAAGAGACCCAGTACTTC	NA	NA	TRBV7-2	TRBJ2-5
CSSSSGSNNSPLHF	TGCTCCAGCAGCTCGGGCTCAAACAATTCACCCCTCCACTTT	once	NA	TRBV5-1	TRBJ1-6
CAVSLLQGTETQYF	TGTGCCGTCAGCCTACTTCAGGGTACCGAGACCCAGTACTTC	NA	NA	TRBV10-3	TRBJ2-5
CSAPLAGSYEQYF	TGCAGTGCACCCTTAGCGGGGTCCTACGAGCAGTACTTC	few	TRBD2	TRBV20-1	TRBJ2-7
CASSVELARNEQFF	TGTGCCAGCAGCGTAGAACTAGCACGGAATGAGCAGTTCTTC	NA	NA	TRBV9	TRBJ2-1
CASSHPRVGGAGAQYF	TGCGCCAGCAGCCACCCCCGCGTAGGAGGGGCTGGGGCCCAGTACTTC	many	NA	TRBV4-3	TRBJ2-5
CASSLVGPLSSYEQCF	TGTGCCAGCAGCTTAGTTGGCCCCCTTAGCTCCTACGAGCAGTGCTTC	NA	NA	TRBV7-2	TRBJ2-7
CASSLVQAGGPFYNEQFF	TGTGCCAGCAGTTTGGTCCAAGCGGGGGGCCCCTTCTACAATGAGCAGTTCTTC	few	TRBD2	TRBV12-3/TRBV12-4	TRBJ2-1
CASSLGQAGEQFF	TGTGCCAGCAGTTTAGGACAGGCTGGGGAGCAGTTCTTC	NA	NA	TRBV12-3/TRBV12-4	TRBJ2-1
CASSAIAGPNSPLHF	TGTGCCAGCAGCGCCATCGCGGGTCCAAATTCACCCCTCCACTTT	NA	NA	TRBV7-9	TRBJ1-6
CASSSASGVTDTQYF	TGTGCCAGCAGCTCGGCTAGCGGGGTAACAGATACGCAGTATTTT	many	TRBD2	TRBV6-5	TRBJ2-3
CSATQSSYNSPLHF	TGCAGTGCTACACAGAGCTCCTATAATTCACCCCTCCACTTT	few	NA	TRBV20-1	TRBJ1-6
CASSIGAEQYF	TGTGCCAGCAGCATAGGGGCCGAGCAGTACTTC	NA	NA	TRBV7-2	TRBJ2-7
CATSVASGCQETQYF	TGTGCCACCAGTGTGGCTAGCGGCTGCCAAGAGACCCAGTACTTC	NA	TRBD2	TRBV24-1	TRBJ2-5
CASSPREAGGVQPQHF	TGTGCCAGCAGCCCCCGGGAGGCAGGGGGAGTGCAGCCCCAGCATTTT	NA	TRBD1	TRBV25-1	TRBJ1-5
CASSPSLDHTQYF	TGTGCCAGCAGCCCGAGTCTCGATCATACGCAGTATTTT	few	NA	TRBV7-2	TRBJ2-3
CASSGSYRRFAEAFF	TGTGCCAGCAGTGGATCCTACCGGAGATTCGCTGAAGCTTTCTTT	NA	NA	TRBV6-2/TRBV6-3	TRBJ1-1
CASSRAAWTAYGYTF	TGTGCCAGCAGCCGCGCCGCGTGGACAGCCTATGGCTACACCTTC	few	NA	TRBV7-9	TRBJ1-2
CAAEVYNEQFF	TGCGCCGCCGAAGTATACAATGAGCAGTTCTTC	once	NA	TRBV10-1	TRBJ2-1
CASSLAGDSYEQYF	TGTGCCAGCAGCTTGGCCGGGGACAGCTACGAGCAGTACTTC	many	TRBD1	TRBV7-9	TRBJ2-7
CASSYRRETQYF	TGTGCCAGCAGTTACCGCCGGGAGACCCAGTACTTC	many	NA	TRBV6-2/TRBV6-3	TRBJ2-5
CSYERGATLFTDTQYF	TGCAGCTATGAGCGGGGGGCCACTCTCTTCACAGATACGCAGTATTTT	few	TRBD2	TRBV29-1	TRBJ2-3
CASSYQTSYEQYF	TGTGCCAGCAGTTACCAAACTTCCTACGAGCAGTACTTC	NA	NA	TRBV6-2/TRBV6-3	TRBJ2-7
CSVTDGQPQHF	TGCAGTGTCACGGATGGTCAGCCCCAGCATTTT	NA	NA	TRBV20-1	TRBJ1-5
CAIREVRDSPLHF	TGTGCCATTAGGGAGGTCAGGGATTCACCCCTCCACTTT	few	NA	TRBV10-3	TRBJ1-6
CASSELRGSGDYYEQYF	TGTGCCAGCAGTGAATTGCGTGGCTCAGGGGACTACTACGAGCAGTACTTC	NA	NA	TRBV25-1	TRBJ2-7
CASSSSGTWSYEQYF	TGTGCCAGCAGCTCATCTGGGACTTGGAGCTACGAGCAGTACTTC	few	NA	TRBV7-2	TRBJ2-7
CASIRRGLYNEQYF	TGTGCCAGCATACGTCGGGGGTTGTACAATGAGCAGTACTTC	NA	NA	TRBV27	TRBJ2-7
CASSHSDLSDTQYF	TGTGCCAGCAGCCACTCGGACCTCAGCGATACGCAGTATTTT	once	NA	TRBV3-1	TRBJ2-3
CASSSGQPSSTDTQYF	TGCGCCAGCAGCTCTGGACAGCCCTCTAGCACAGATACGCAGTATTTT	NA	NA	TRBV5-1	TRBJ2-3
CASSQGPLGGYTF	TGTGCCAGCAGCCAAGGGCCGTTGGGTGGCTACACCTTC	NA	NA	TRBV7-9	TRBJ1-2
CATSKGAGNTADTQYF	TGTGCCACCAGCAAAGGGGCGGGTAACACGGCAGATACGCAGTATTTT	NA	NA	TRBV24-1	TRBJ2-3
CASSSYGGGDMGKNIQYF	TGTGCCAGCAGCTCTTACGGAGGAGGGGATATGGGCAAAAACATTCAGTACTTC	NA	NA	TRBV7-2	TRBJ2-4
CASSKGQGVNTEAFF	TGTGCCAGCAGCAAAGGACAGGGGGTGAACACTGAAGCTTTCTTT	few	TRBD1	TRBV7-9	TRBJ1-1